Reported below is one TCR beta chain. As handled by the study authors: Scientists estimated how many nucleated cells there were by amplifying reference gene primers. Profiling relied on immunoSEQ multiplex PCR, and the TCRdb table lists in-frame clones only, not all of them. Clone size and the V and J calls come from that table; the DNA yielded D and trimming. Of more than 300,000 clones listed, around nine tenths are singletons. Individuals drawn from approximately 26 US areas were roughly 18 to 100 years old. Grouping used clinical history reported by participants in a survey and questionnaire. Either two negative PCRs, clearance, or symptom resolution qualified Cohort 3 donors as recovered. In germline, CDR1 is SGHDT, CDR2 YYEEEE. The CDR3 contains 15 residues. The V gene lost 4 bases and the J gene lost 5 bases, with 19 bases spanning the gap. This sample is drawn from a study of blood T cell repertoires in COVID-19.

The sample was PBMCs or T cells enriched from blood (not recorded which). The clonotype was recovered from a woman aged 18-35 years who had recovered from COVID-19. The chain couples TRBV5-6 to TRBJ2-7; a possible D gene is TRBD2 (5 bases). CDR3 DNA sequence: TGTGCCAGCAGCGACCCGGGATCGGACGTCGACGAGCAGTACTTC. Translation gives CASSDPGSDVDEQYF.